The clone carrying this TCR beta chain was found once. This specimen comes from a study of T cell changes during pregnancy in multiple sclerosis. TCRdb keeps only in-frame clones here, not all; method: immunoSEQ multiplex PCR. This repertoire shows about 68,000 clones, roughly nine tenths found once; its top ten account for 0.7% to 0.95%. This CDR3 is built from 13 residues. The V gene lost 1 base and the J gene lost 2 bases, with 5 bases spanning the gap. Germline V gene sequence: CDR1 SGHTA, CDR2 FQGTGA. V gene TRBV7-3 combines with J gene TRBJ1-1; D ambiguous. This TCR derives from a female donor with multiple sclerosis, enrolled in a pregnancy study. The specimen comprised peripheral blood, sampled in the second trimester of pregnancy. The DNA for the CDR3 is TGTGCCAGCAGCTTAATGGCTAACACTGAAGCTTTCTTT. Its protein product is CASSLMANTEAFF.